The 24 T cell receptor beta chains in this list originate from one sample, sequenced in a study of identical twins. TCRdb ran MiXCR on the 5' RACE reads and lists one entry per CDR3 protein. The top ten clones hold 3% of a sample with fewer than 650,000 distinct CDR3 sequences, 9% to 10% of them seen once. These records were also assigned to another study, of yellow fever vaccine responses in identical twins.

The sample was PBMCs. Receptors originate from a woman aged 18-29 years in good health.

The V gene is TRBV28, the J gene TRBJ1-1, with 9 bases fitting TRBD1. The J segment lost 6 bases and the V segment lost 10 bases, leaving 6 bases of the junction unmatched. CDR1 is MDHEN, CDR2 SYDVKM, per germline. The CDR3 length is 12 residues. For the CDR3, the DNA is TGTGCCACCAAGGGACAGGGTCCTGAAGCTTTCTTT. Amino acids: CATKGQGPEAFF.

This sequence joins TRBV5-1 and TRBJ2-3; perhaps D is TRBD1 or TRBD2 (5 bases each). CDR3 size: 17 residues. V was shortened by 0 bases and J by 4 bases, with 18 bases between the two germline ends. Per germline, CDR1 SGHRS and CDR2 YFSETQ. This CDR3 is CASSLAPSGTRADTQYF. As DNA, the CDR3 is TGCGCCAGCAGCTTGGCACCATCCGGGACGAGGGCAGATACGCAGTATTTT.

The rearrangement joins TRBV12-5 to TRBJ2-5; 8 positions agree with TRBD1. Germline lookup yields CDR1 LGHNT and CDR2 FRNRAP. The CDR3 consists of 16 residues. The V segment lost 3 bases and the J segment 1 base; nucleotides outside the gene matches: 7. The CDR3 nucleotides read TGTGCTAGTGGTTTAGGAAACGGACAGGGCCAAGAGACCCAGTACTTC. This translates into CASGLGNGQGQETQYF.

This clonotype was counted ten times or more. The chain links TRBV5-1 to TRBJ2-3; the D gene is possibly TRBD2 (5 bases). The V end lost 8 bases, the J end lost 1 base, and 14 bases lay between the germline ends. The CDR3 length is 14 residues. Looked up from germline, CDR1 is SGHRS and CDR2 is YFSETQ. The CDR3 DNA follows: TGCGCCAGTACCCGGGATGGCGGCACAGATACGCAGTATTTT. Protein product: CASTRDGGTDTQYF.

This clonotype has just a few counts. The V and J genes are TRBV11-1 and TRBJ2-7; the match to TRBD1 covers 7 bases. Germline V gives CDR1 SGHAT, CDR2 FQDESV (reference sequence). The CDR3 sequence is 20 residues long. J gave up 4 bases and V 5 bases, and 26 bases lay outside the gene matches. DNA for the CDR3: TGTGCCAGCAGCAACACGAAGGGGACAGTGGCCAATCACCCGAAGTACGAGCAGTACTTC. This translates into CASSNTKGTVANHPKYEQYF. Based on the CDR3 plus reference TRBV11-1 and TRBJ2-7, the full variable domain is EAEVAQSPRYKITEKSQAVAFWCDPISGHATLYWYRQILGQGPELLVQFQDESVVDDSQLPKDRFSAERLKGVDSTLKIQPAELGDSAMYLCASSNTKGTVANHPKYEQYFGPGTRLTVT.

The chain links TRBV10-2 to TRBJ2-3; D remains unclear. Germline V lookup: CDR1 WSHSY, CDR2 SAAADI. The CDR3 length is 13 residues. The V and J ends lost 1 base and 2 bases respectively, with 4 bases between them. CDR3 bases: TGCGCCAGCAGTGAGTTAAACACAGATACGCAGTATTTT. It is translated as CASSELNTDTQYF.

The rearrangement joins TRBV25-1 to TRBJ2-2; D is unresolved. V shed 2 bases and J shed 0 bases, with 10 bases lying between them. CDR3 length: 16 residues. Germline V gene sequence: CDR1 MGHDK, CDR2 SYGVNS. The DNA of the CDR3 is TGTGCCAGCAGTGAAAGAAGACTCGCGAACACCGGGGAGCTGTTTTTT. Residues: CASSERRLANTGELFF.

This clonotype was recorded a few times. V usage is TRBV27 and J usage is TRBJ1-2; TRBD1 matches 8 bases. The CDR3 consists of 13 residues. Per germline, CDR1 MNHEY and CDR2 SMNVEV (reference sequence). Trimming at V came to 6 bases and at J to 3 bases, leaving 3 bases not matched to a gene. CDR3 coding DNA: TGTGCCAGCAGCCTACAGGGGGACTATGGCTACACCTTC. Its translation: CASSLQGDYGYTF.

The chain employs TRBV2 and TRBJ1-2, with a weak D call TRBD1 (5 bases). CDR3 length: 13 residues. The V gene lost 8 bases and the J gene lost 8 bases, with 18 bases spanning the gap. Germline CDR1 SNHLY, CDR2 FYNNEI. The CDR3 DNA follows: TGTGCCAGCGGGGACCGACTGCGGGGGGGCTACACCTTC. Amino acids: CASGDRLRGGYTF. Supplemented by reference TRBV2 and TRBJ1-2, the full variable domain reads EPEVTQTPSHQVTQMGQEVILRCVPISNHLYFYWYRQILGQKVEFLVSFYNNEISEKSEIFDDQFSVERPDGSNFTLKIRSTKLEDSAMYFCASGDRLRGGYTFGSGTRLTVV.

The chain joins TRBV27 to TRBJ2-5; 9 bases map to TRBD2. Germline assignment: CDR1 MNHEY and CDR2 SMNVEV (reference sequence). Losses at the gene ends were 7 bases for V and 4 bases for J; bases not matched to a gene: 7. The CDR3 covers 14 residues. CDR3 in DNA: TGTGCCAGCAATCGGCGGGGGGGCGGAGAGACCCAGTACTTC. It yields the protein CASNRRGGGETQYF.

This clonotype was picked up many times. The gene calls are TRBV4-1 and TRBJ2-5; TRBD1 aligns across 8 bases. The V gene's germline CDR1 is MGHRA and CDR2 YSYEKL. CDR3 length: 15 amino acids. The V gene end was trimmed by 0 bases and the J gene end by 6 bases; junction bases not matched to a gene: 6. CDR3 coding DNA: TGCGCCAGCAGCCAAGACAGGGGGCTAATAAAGACCCAGTACTTC. This translates into CASSQDRGLIKTQYF.

The chain combines TRBV11-1 with TRBJ2-1, with TRBD2 matching over 7 bases. J gave up 7 bases and V 0 bases, and 6 bases lay outside the gene matches. The CDR3 spans 15 residues. CDR1 is SGHAT and CDR2 is FQDESV in the germline V gene (reference sequence). CDR3 sequence reads: CASSLAGGIGNEQFF. CDR3 sequence (DNA): TGTGCCAGCAGCTTAGCGGGGGGGATTGGAAATGAGCAGTTCTTC. Combining the CDR3 with reference TRBV11-1 and TRBJ2-1 gives the whole variable domain EAEVAQSPRYKITEKSQAVAFWCDPISGHATLYWYRQILGQGPELLVQFQDESVVDDSQLPKDRFSAERLKGVDSTLKIQPAELGDSAMYLCASSLAGGIGNEQFFGPGTRLTVL.

This clonotype was counted many times. V and J are TRBV20-1 and TRBJ2-5, with 12 nucleotides matching TRBD2. Unmatched junction bases numbered 24, after V lost 2 bases and J lost 5 bases. CDR3 length: 21 residues. Germline CDR1 DFQATT, CDR2 SNEGSKA (reference sequence). The CDR3 bases are TGCAGTGCTAGATACGACGAGTCGATGGAAGCTAGCGGGGGGGCCTGGGAGACCCAGTACTTC. Translation: CSARYDESMEASGGAWETQYF.

This chain joins TRBV11-2 and TRBJ2-3, with D maybe TRBD2 (6 bases). V was shortened by 3 bases and J by 0 bases, with 10 bases between the two germline ends. CDR1 SGHAT and CDR2 FQNNGV come from the germline V gene. The CDR3 runs 15 residues. CDR3 amino acids: CASSFPGASTDTQYF. The CDR3 DNA reads as TGTGCCAGCAGCTTTCCGGGAGCTAGCACAGATACGCAGTATTTT.

The rearrangement links TRBV3-1 to TRBJ2-1; 10 positions agree with TRBD2. The CDR3 has 16 amino acids. From germline, CDR1 is LGHDT and CDR2 YNNKEL (reference sequence). Trimming at V came to 3 bases and at J to 6 bases, leaving 8 bases not matched to a gene. CDR3 nucleotide sequence: TGTGCCAGCAGCCAGGTGAGCGGGAGGGGATCCAATGAGCAGTTCTTC. This encodes CASSQVSGRGSNEQFF.

At least ten counts were recorded for this clonotype. This chain joins TRBV5-1 and TRBJ1-2; weak D call: TRBD1 (6 bases). The germline CDR1 and CDR2 sequences are SGHRS and YFSETQ. This CDR3 has 13 residues. Trimming took off 4 bases at V and 10 bases at J, with 17 bases between the two ends. The CDR3 region has the DNA TGCGCCAGCAGCCCGACCACAGGGCGCGACTACACCTTC. This sequence encodes CASSPTTGRDYTF.

In DNA form, the CDR3 reads TGTGCCACCCGGTCGGGGAGCACAGATACGCAGTATTTT. Translation gives CATRSGSTDTQYF. This chain links TRBV7-2 with TRBJ2-3; TRBD2 is a possible D gene (5 bases). This CDR3 has 13 residues. Trimming stripped 10 bases from V and 0 bases from J, with 11 bases between. Per the germline V gene, CDR1 is SGHTA and CDR2 is FQGNSA.

This clonotype has just a few counts. V and J are TRBV5-1 and TRBJ2-2; 9 bases are shared with TRBD1. This CDR3 is 19 amino acids long. V trimming: 0 bases; J trimming: 3 bases; junction bases outside the gene matches: 12. CDR1 is SGHRS, CDR2 YFSETQ, per germline. CDR3 DNA: TGCGCCAGCAGCTTGGGGGACAGGGCACTTGTCGGCGACACCGGGGAGCTGTTTTTT. Translated: CASSLGDRALVGDTGELFF.

V and J are TRBV7-9 and TRBJ2-5; tentative D call: TRBD1 (5 bases). The CDR3 runs to 14 residues. Trimming removed 8 bases at V and 0 bases at J, with 13 bases between. Germline V lookup: CDR1 SEHNR, CDR2 FQNEAQ (reference sequence). CDR3 sequence (DNA): TGTGCCAGCCGCGGACGGACAAACCAAGAGACCCAGTACTTC. It specifies CASRGRTNQETQYF.

This chain links TRBV20-1 with TRBJ1-1; D not certain. V lost 3 bases to trimming and J lost 6 bases, with 11 bases between them. The germline V gene encodes CDR1 DFQATT and CDR2 SNEGSKA (reference sequence). The CDR3 contains 12 residues. CDR3 DNA sequence: TGCAGTGCTAGCGAAAGGCCGTCTGAAGCTTTCTTT. Protein product: CSASERPSEAFF.

This clonotype was picked up a small number of times. The gene calls are TRBV20-1 and TRBJ2-5; 7 bases align to TRBD2. V lost 1 base and J lost 5; bases outside the gene matches: 10. Germline V gene lookup returns CDR1 DFQATT and CDR2 SNEGSKA (reference sequence). The CDR3 loop spans 15 amino acids. DNA of the CDR3: TGCAGTGCTAGAGCGCCCGGGGGGAGGAGGGAGACCCAGTACTTC. The encoded protein is CSARAPGGRRETQYF.

The genes are TRBV5-1 and TRBJ2-1; 8 positions match TRBD1. Unmatched junction bases numbered 8, after V lost 4 bases and J lost 8 bases. This CDR3 has 14 amino acids. Germline values: CDR1 SGHRS, CDR2 YFSETQ. The CDR3 is CASSQGQVGHEQFF. The CDR3 bases are TGCGCCAGCAGCCAGGGACAGGTGGGCCATGAGCAGTTCTTC.

The J gene is TRBJ2-7, the V gene TRBV9; D is perhaps TRBD2 (6 bases). The CDR3 runs 15 residues. Between the trimmed V and J ends, which lost 4 bases and 5 bases, there was a span of 19 bases. Germline-derived CDR1 and CDR2 are SGDLS and YYNGEE. This CDR3 reads CASSLVGGSPHEQYF. The CDR3 DNA reads TGTGCCAGCAGCCTAGTGGGGGGTTCCCCCCACGAGCAGTACTTC.

The chain joins TRBV30 to TRBJ2-2; tentatively, D is TRBD1 (6 bases). CDR3 length equals 14 residues. Germline V gene lookup returns CDR1 GTSNPN and CDR2 SVGIG (reference sequence). With 3 bases removed from V and 3 bases from J, the gap between germline ends came to 11 bases. The CDR3 region has the DNA TGTGCCTGGAGCAGTACAGGGTACACCGGGGAGCTGTTTTTT. Translation: CAWSSTGYTGELFF.